The clone carrying this T cell receptor beta chain was observed once. This sample is drawn from a study of T-cell reconstitution after alpha-beta-depleted transplantation in children. TCRbeta library construction was performed incorporating unique molecular identifiers. TCRdb analysed the PCR reads with MiXCR anew, one entry per CDR3 protein. Among approximately 200,000 distinct CDR3 sequences listed, 14% to 15% were seen once. The CDR3 sequence is 13 residues long. Trimming shortened V by 2 bases and J by 0 bases, and 6 bases separated the two germline ends. Per the germline V gene, CDR1 is SGHNT and CDR2 is YYREEE (reference sequence).

The sequencing here drew on PBMCs from the stem cell graft donor, taken from the stem cell graft. The chain has TRBV5-4 and TRBJ2-7; D unclear. The source of this sequence is a human donor who donated a stem cell graft to a child with acute lymphoblastic leukemia. The CDR3 loop reads CASSFPYSYEQYF. The CDR3 DNA follows: TGTGCCAGCAGCTTCCCATACTCCTACGAGCAGTACTTC.